Only a few counts were recorded for the clone carrying this TCR beta chain. Via MiXCR, TCRdb re-called the 5' RACE reads, giving one row per CDR3 protein. Among 300,000 or so distinct CDR3 sequences listed, more than 8% were seen once. Germline lookup yields CDR1 LGHNA and CDR2 YSLEER. The CDR3 consists of 15 residues. The V gene end was trimmed by 4 bases and the J gene end by 9 bases; junction bases not matched to a gene: 5. These data come from a study of identical twins. These sequences were also reported in another study, on yellow fever vaccine responses in identical twins.

V and J are TRBV4-3 and TRBJ2-1; 14 bases are a match to TRBD2. The sequenced sample consisted of CD8+ T cells sorted from blood. The receptor's source is a woman younger than 30 in good health. CDR3 in amino acids: CASSPGLAGVIEQFF. The CDR3 coding sequence is TGCGCCAGCAGCCCGGGACTAGCGGGAGTCATTGAGCAGTTCTTC.